Listed here are 24 T cell receptor beta chains from one sample, sequenced in a study of T-cell memory formation after mild COVID-19. TCRdb reprocessed the 5' RACE reads via MiXCR and lists one record per CDR3 protein. The table lists roughly 410,000 distinct CDR3 sequences, roughly 24% of them singletons. Sequencing was done on a sample of PBMCs or a T cell subset sorted from them (not recorded which). These TCRs come from an adult woman who had mild COVID-19 (a few samples of this study predate the infection). Cell type and time point are not known.

This clonotype was seen only a few times. The V call is TRBV10-3, the J call TRBJ2-5; D is uncertain. Germline CDR1 ENHRY, CDR2 SYGVKD. This CDR3 contains 13 residues. V was clipped by 4 bases and J by 4 bases, with 10 bases between them. The CDR3 nucleotides are TGTGCCATCAGTGGGAGCGAGGCAGAGACCCAGTACTTC. Translating gives CAISGSEAETQYF.

This clonotype has a handful of counts. The rearrangement joins TRBV6-2 or TRBV6-3 to TRBJ2-3, with D hard to call. The germline CDR1 and CDR2 sequences are MNHEY and SVGEGT. The CDR3 has 15 residues. V dropped 6 bases and J dropped 1 base, with 14 bases sitting between them. The CDR3 loop is CASRSLLTGTDTQYF. Here the CDR3 DNA reads TGTGCCAGCAGATCCCTCCTAACTGGCACAGATACGCAGTATTTT.

This clonotype came up many times. The genes are TRBV20-1 and TRBJ2-5; no definite D call. The CDR3 loop spans 14 amino acids. With 3 bases removed from V and 2 bases from J, the gap between germline ends came to 13 bases. Germline V gives CDR1 DFQATT, CDR2 SNEGSKA (reference sequence). The CDR3 DNA is TGCAGTGCTAGCAGTTTAGGGTTACAAGAGACCCAGTACTTC. The encoded protein is CSASSLGLQETQYF.

There are a few counts of this clonotype. The gene calls are TRBV25-1 and TRBJ1-2; 8 bases are shared with TRBD1. Per the germline V gene, CDR1 is MGHDK and CDR2 is SYGVNS. V was clipped by 8 bases and J by 10 bases; unmatched bases: 18. The CDR3 length is 15 residues. Written as DNA, the CDR3 is TGTGCCAGCGGGGGACAGGAATCTTCCTATCTTGACTACACCTTC. Its translation: CASGGQESSYLDYTF.

The V and J genes are TRBV5-1 and TRBJ1-1, with D maybe TRBD1 (6 bases). Germline loops: CDR1 SGHRS, CDR2 YFSETQ. The ends were cut back, 4 bases at V and 5 bases at J, with 12 bases in the middle. This CDR3 contains 13 residues. Here the CDR3 reads CASSEGGKTEAFF. The CDR3 nucleotides are TGCGCCAGCAGCGAAGGGGGAAAGACTGAAGCTTTCTTT. The whole variable domain, filled in from reference TRBV5-1 and TRBJ1-1, reads KAGVTQTPRYLIKTRGQQVTLSCSPISGHRSVSWYQQTPGQGLQFLFEYFSETQRNKGNFPGRFSGRQFSNSRSEMNVSTLELGDSALYLCASSEGGKTEAFFGQGTRLTVV.

The CDR3 spells CASSQDGPGSYEQYF. The CDR3 DNA reads TGCGCCAGCAGCCAAGACGGGCCCGGCTCCTACGAGCAGTACTTC. The gene calls are TRBV4-1 and TRBJ2-7; no reliable D call. This CDR3 is 15 amino acids long. V was pared by 0 bases and J by 0 bases, with 9 bases between. Germline CDR1 and CDR2: MGHRA and YSYEKL.

The rearrangement links TRBV5-1 to TRBJ2-3; D possibly matches TRBD1 or TRBD2 (5 bases each). V shed 4 bases and J shed 4 bases, with 13 bases lying between them. Germline CDR1 and CDR2: SGHRS and YFSETQ. The CDR3 is 14 amino acids. The CDR3 DNA is TGCGCCAGCAGCCCGGGTGGGGGACCAGATACGCAGTATTTT. Amino acid sequence: CASSPGGGPDTQYF. Filled out from reference TRBV5-1 and TRBJ2-3, the complete variable domain reads KAGVTQTPRYLIKTRGQQVTLSCSPISGHRSVSWYQQTPGQGLQFLFEYFSETQRNKGNFPGRFSGRQFSNSRSEMNVSTLELGDSALYLCASSPGGGPDTQYFGPGTRLTVL.

Only a few counts were recorded for this clonotype. This chain uses TRBV4-1 with TRBJ2-1, with TRBD2 identical over 7 bases. The trim removed 0 bases at V and 8 bases at J, leaving 13 bases unmatched. Germline V lookup: CDR1 MGHRA, CDR2 YSYEKL. The CDR3 contains 17 residues. The CDR3 region has the DNA TGCGCCAGCAGCCAAGAGGAGACTAGCCTGGGAGGGTATGAGCAGTTCTTC. Amino acid sequence: CASSQEETSLGGYEQFF.

The V gene is TRBV24-1, the J gene TRBJ2-1; the match to TRBD1 covers 7 bases. The CDR3 has 13 residues. With V trimmed by 5 bases and J by 13 bases, 10 bases remained unmatched. Germline V gene data show CDR1 as KGHDR and CDR2 as SFDVKD. The CDR3 spells CATSAYEGTVQFF. CDR3 DNA: TGTGCCACCAGTGCCTACGAGGGGACAGTTCAGTTCTTC.

This clonotype was found a few times. The genes are TRBV7-2 and TRBJ2-5, with TRBD2 as a possible D gene (6 bases). The CDR3 has 14 residues. CDR1 is SGHTA and CDR2 is FQGNSA in the germline V gene. The germline V and J ends were trimmed by 5 bases and 5 bases, with 15 bases remaining between them. The CDR3 DNA reads as TGTGCCAGCAGCCGAAGGGGAGGAGCGGAGACCCAGTACTTC. It encodes CASSRRGGAETQYF.

Ten or more counts support this clonotype. The rearrangement uses TRBV28 and TRBJ1-2, with D perhaps matching TRBD1 (5 bases). V lost 6 bases to trimming and J lost 2 bases, with 10 bases between them. The CDR3 contains 13 residues. CDR1 is MDHEN, CDR2 SYDVKM, per germline. The CDR3 bases are TGTGCCAGCAGGGCGGGGGGGAACTATGGCTACACCTTC. It codes for CASRAGGNYGYTF.

The gene calls are TRBV6-5 and TRBJ2-2; 9 bases map to TRBD2. The V gene end was trimmed by 4 bases and the J gene end by 7 bases; junction bases not matched to a gene: 10. This CDR3 spans 16 amino acids. CDR1 and CDR2 from the germline V gene are MNHEY and SVGAGI. In DNA form, the CDR3 reads TGTGCCAGCAGTTGGAGCGGGGGGACCTCTTACGGGGAGCTGTTTTTT. As protein: CASSWSGGTSYGELFF.

This clonotype appeared many times. The chain combines TRBV2 with TRBJ2-3, with TRBD2 matching 8 bases. This CDR3 region has 14 residues. Trimming at V came to 5 bases and at J to 0 bases, leaving 1 base not matched to a gene. The germline V gene has CDR1 SNHLY and CDR2 FYNNEI. This CDR3 is CASSRLASTDTQYF. In DNA form, the CDR3 reads TGTGCCAGCAGTAGACTAGCGAGCACAGATACGCAGTATTTT.

V usage is TRBV15 and J usage is TRBJ2-7; possibly TRBD1 for D (6 bases). Germline V gene lookup returns CDR1 LNHNV and CDR2 YYDKDF (reference sequence). The ends were cut back, 0 bases at V and 6 bases at J, with 18 bases in the middle. This CDR3 is 16 amino acids long. The CDR3: CATSRDPPGVVSEQYF. DNA for the CDR3: TGTGCCACCAGCAGAGATCCTCCAGGGGTGGTTAGCGAGCAGTACTTC.

This clonotype has more than one count but fewer than ten. This sequence joins TRBV6-1 and TRBJ2-2; possibly TRBD1 or TRBD2 for D (6 bases each). Germline V gives CDR1 MNHNS, CDR2 SASEGT. V dropped 2 bases and J dropped 4 bases, with 11 bases sitting between them. CDR3 length: 15 amino acids. The CDR3 coding sequence is TGTGCCAGCAGTGAACGGGGGCGAGGCACCGGGGAGCTGTTTTTT. The encoded protein is CASSERGRGTGELFF.

This chain joins TRBV15 and TRBJ1-1, with 10 bases aligning to TRBD1. Germline V gene sequence: CDR1 LNHNV, CDR2 YYDKDF (reference sequence). Trimming removed 5 bases from V and 6 bases from J; junction bases left unmatched: 15. This CDR3 has 17 amino acids. The DNA of the CDR3 is TGTGCCACCAGCGGCGTTGGAGACAGGGGGCTTGTGGCTGAAGCTTTCTTT. Protein: CATSGVGDRGLVAEAFF.

This clonotype was observed a handful of times. The V and J genes are TRBV7-2 and TRBJ2-2; 7 positions match TRBD1. Trimming removed 8 bases from V and 4 bases from J; junction bases left unmatched: 7. The CDR3 loop spans 14 amino acids. Germline V gene lookup returns CDR1 SGHTA and CDR2 FQGNSA. The CDR3 DNA sequence: TGTGCCAGCCGACAGGGTCAGGGCACCGGGGAGCTGTTTTTT. Its translation is CASRQGQGTGELFF.

The chain carries TRBV20-1 and TRBJ2-1; D remains unclear. V lost 7 bases and J 1 base, leaving 17 bases between the germline ends. CDR3 length: 15 residues. Germline lookup yields CDR1 DFQATT and CDR2 SNEGSKA (reference sequence). The CDR3 sequence is CSVPVAVISYNEQFF. CDR3 sequence (DNA): TGCAGTGTTCCAGTCGCCGTAATTTCCTACAATGAGCAGTTCTTC.

V and J are TRBV2 and TRBJ2-3; D perhaps matches TRBD1 (5 bases). The CDR3 spans 14 residues. Trimming removed 4 bases from V and 6 bases from J, with 14 bases in between. CDR1 is SNHLY, CDR2 FYNNEI, per germline. The CDR3 region is CASSGFDRLDTQYF. The DNA of the CDR3 is TGTGCCAGCAGTGGATTCGACAGACTCGATACGCAGTATTTT.

The chain couples TRBV29-1 to TRBJ2-7; D is ambiguous. The CDR3 runs to 13 residues. Per the germline V gene, CDR1 is SQVTM and CDR2 is ANQGSEA. V was cut by 7 bases and J by 4 bases, with 17 bases left in between. The CDR3 nucleotides are TGCAGCGCCGCCGACGGTCTACCTTACGAGCAGTACTTC. This translates into CSAADGLPYEQYF.

This clonotype was seen a few times. The rearrangement uses TRBV18 and TRBJ1-6; TRBD1 might be the D (5 bases). V gave up 3 bases and J gave up 11 bases, with 20 bases separating them. Germline CDR1 and CDR2: KGHSH and LQKENI. This CDR3 has 16 amino acids. CDR3 in amino acids: CASSPDSAGGHPPLHF. In DNA form, the CDR3 reads TGTGCCAGCTCACCCGACAGCGCAGGAGGGCATCCACCCCTCCACTTT.

This clonotype was picked up a small number of times. J is TRBJ1-1 and V is TRBV6-5; TRBD1 is a possible D gene (6 bases). The length of the CDR3 is 15 residues. The ends were cut back, 7 bases at V and 14 bases at J, with 29 bases in the middle. Looked up from germline, CDR1 is MNHEY and CDR2 is SVGAGI. The CDR3 reads CASKIFSGTRGIVFF. CDR3 nucleotides: TGTGCCAGCAAAATTTTCTCCGGGACAAGGGGAATCGTGTTCTTT.

This chain links TRBV30 with TRBJ2-1, with TRBD2 matching over 10 bases. The germline V gene has CDR1 GTSNPN and CDR2 SVGIG (reference sequence). The CDR3 sequence is 12 residues long. Trimming removed 7 bases from V and 6 bases from J; junction bases left unmatched: 3. The CDR3 is CASRTSGNEQFF. CDR3 coding DNA: TGTGCCTCGCGGACTAGCGGCAATGAGCAGTTCTTC.

The genes are TRBV7-9 and TRBJ2-7, with TRBD1 as a possible D gene (5 bases). The CDR3 has 14 amino acids. CDR1 SEHNR and CDR2 FQNEAQ come from the germline V gene (reference sequence). Trimming took 5 bases from V and 3 from J, leaving 14 bases between them. CDR3: CASSTRTRSYEQYF. The CDR3 DNA follows: TGTGCCAGCAGCACTCGGACAAGAAGCTACGAGCAGTACTTC.